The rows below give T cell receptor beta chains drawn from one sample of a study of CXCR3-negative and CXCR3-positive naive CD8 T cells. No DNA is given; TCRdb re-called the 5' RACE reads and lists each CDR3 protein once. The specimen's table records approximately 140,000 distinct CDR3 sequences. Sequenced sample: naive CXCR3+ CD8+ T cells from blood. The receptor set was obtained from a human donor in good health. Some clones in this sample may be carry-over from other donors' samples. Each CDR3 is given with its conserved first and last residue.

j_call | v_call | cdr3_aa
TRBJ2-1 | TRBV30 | CAWILELASYNGQFF
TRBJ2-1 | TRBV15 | CATSSTLGDSGFAPSYNEQFF
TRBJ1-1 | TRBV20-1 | CSTFGGGNTEAFF
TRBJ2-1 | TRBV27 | CASRETSGTYNEQFF
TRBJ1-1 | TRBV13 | CASSLYENTEAFF
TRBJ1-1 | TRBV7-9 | CASSYRGGTEAFF
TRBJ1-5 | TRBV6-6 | CASSYSRTESNQPQHF
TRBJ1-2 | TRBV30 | CACPPPAGQPGDYGYTF
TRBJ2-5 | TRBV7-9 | CASSYPEGETQYF
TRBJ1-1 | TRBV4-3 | CASSQQGANTEAFF
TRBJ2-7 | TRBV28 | CATTPGGTTYSYEQYF